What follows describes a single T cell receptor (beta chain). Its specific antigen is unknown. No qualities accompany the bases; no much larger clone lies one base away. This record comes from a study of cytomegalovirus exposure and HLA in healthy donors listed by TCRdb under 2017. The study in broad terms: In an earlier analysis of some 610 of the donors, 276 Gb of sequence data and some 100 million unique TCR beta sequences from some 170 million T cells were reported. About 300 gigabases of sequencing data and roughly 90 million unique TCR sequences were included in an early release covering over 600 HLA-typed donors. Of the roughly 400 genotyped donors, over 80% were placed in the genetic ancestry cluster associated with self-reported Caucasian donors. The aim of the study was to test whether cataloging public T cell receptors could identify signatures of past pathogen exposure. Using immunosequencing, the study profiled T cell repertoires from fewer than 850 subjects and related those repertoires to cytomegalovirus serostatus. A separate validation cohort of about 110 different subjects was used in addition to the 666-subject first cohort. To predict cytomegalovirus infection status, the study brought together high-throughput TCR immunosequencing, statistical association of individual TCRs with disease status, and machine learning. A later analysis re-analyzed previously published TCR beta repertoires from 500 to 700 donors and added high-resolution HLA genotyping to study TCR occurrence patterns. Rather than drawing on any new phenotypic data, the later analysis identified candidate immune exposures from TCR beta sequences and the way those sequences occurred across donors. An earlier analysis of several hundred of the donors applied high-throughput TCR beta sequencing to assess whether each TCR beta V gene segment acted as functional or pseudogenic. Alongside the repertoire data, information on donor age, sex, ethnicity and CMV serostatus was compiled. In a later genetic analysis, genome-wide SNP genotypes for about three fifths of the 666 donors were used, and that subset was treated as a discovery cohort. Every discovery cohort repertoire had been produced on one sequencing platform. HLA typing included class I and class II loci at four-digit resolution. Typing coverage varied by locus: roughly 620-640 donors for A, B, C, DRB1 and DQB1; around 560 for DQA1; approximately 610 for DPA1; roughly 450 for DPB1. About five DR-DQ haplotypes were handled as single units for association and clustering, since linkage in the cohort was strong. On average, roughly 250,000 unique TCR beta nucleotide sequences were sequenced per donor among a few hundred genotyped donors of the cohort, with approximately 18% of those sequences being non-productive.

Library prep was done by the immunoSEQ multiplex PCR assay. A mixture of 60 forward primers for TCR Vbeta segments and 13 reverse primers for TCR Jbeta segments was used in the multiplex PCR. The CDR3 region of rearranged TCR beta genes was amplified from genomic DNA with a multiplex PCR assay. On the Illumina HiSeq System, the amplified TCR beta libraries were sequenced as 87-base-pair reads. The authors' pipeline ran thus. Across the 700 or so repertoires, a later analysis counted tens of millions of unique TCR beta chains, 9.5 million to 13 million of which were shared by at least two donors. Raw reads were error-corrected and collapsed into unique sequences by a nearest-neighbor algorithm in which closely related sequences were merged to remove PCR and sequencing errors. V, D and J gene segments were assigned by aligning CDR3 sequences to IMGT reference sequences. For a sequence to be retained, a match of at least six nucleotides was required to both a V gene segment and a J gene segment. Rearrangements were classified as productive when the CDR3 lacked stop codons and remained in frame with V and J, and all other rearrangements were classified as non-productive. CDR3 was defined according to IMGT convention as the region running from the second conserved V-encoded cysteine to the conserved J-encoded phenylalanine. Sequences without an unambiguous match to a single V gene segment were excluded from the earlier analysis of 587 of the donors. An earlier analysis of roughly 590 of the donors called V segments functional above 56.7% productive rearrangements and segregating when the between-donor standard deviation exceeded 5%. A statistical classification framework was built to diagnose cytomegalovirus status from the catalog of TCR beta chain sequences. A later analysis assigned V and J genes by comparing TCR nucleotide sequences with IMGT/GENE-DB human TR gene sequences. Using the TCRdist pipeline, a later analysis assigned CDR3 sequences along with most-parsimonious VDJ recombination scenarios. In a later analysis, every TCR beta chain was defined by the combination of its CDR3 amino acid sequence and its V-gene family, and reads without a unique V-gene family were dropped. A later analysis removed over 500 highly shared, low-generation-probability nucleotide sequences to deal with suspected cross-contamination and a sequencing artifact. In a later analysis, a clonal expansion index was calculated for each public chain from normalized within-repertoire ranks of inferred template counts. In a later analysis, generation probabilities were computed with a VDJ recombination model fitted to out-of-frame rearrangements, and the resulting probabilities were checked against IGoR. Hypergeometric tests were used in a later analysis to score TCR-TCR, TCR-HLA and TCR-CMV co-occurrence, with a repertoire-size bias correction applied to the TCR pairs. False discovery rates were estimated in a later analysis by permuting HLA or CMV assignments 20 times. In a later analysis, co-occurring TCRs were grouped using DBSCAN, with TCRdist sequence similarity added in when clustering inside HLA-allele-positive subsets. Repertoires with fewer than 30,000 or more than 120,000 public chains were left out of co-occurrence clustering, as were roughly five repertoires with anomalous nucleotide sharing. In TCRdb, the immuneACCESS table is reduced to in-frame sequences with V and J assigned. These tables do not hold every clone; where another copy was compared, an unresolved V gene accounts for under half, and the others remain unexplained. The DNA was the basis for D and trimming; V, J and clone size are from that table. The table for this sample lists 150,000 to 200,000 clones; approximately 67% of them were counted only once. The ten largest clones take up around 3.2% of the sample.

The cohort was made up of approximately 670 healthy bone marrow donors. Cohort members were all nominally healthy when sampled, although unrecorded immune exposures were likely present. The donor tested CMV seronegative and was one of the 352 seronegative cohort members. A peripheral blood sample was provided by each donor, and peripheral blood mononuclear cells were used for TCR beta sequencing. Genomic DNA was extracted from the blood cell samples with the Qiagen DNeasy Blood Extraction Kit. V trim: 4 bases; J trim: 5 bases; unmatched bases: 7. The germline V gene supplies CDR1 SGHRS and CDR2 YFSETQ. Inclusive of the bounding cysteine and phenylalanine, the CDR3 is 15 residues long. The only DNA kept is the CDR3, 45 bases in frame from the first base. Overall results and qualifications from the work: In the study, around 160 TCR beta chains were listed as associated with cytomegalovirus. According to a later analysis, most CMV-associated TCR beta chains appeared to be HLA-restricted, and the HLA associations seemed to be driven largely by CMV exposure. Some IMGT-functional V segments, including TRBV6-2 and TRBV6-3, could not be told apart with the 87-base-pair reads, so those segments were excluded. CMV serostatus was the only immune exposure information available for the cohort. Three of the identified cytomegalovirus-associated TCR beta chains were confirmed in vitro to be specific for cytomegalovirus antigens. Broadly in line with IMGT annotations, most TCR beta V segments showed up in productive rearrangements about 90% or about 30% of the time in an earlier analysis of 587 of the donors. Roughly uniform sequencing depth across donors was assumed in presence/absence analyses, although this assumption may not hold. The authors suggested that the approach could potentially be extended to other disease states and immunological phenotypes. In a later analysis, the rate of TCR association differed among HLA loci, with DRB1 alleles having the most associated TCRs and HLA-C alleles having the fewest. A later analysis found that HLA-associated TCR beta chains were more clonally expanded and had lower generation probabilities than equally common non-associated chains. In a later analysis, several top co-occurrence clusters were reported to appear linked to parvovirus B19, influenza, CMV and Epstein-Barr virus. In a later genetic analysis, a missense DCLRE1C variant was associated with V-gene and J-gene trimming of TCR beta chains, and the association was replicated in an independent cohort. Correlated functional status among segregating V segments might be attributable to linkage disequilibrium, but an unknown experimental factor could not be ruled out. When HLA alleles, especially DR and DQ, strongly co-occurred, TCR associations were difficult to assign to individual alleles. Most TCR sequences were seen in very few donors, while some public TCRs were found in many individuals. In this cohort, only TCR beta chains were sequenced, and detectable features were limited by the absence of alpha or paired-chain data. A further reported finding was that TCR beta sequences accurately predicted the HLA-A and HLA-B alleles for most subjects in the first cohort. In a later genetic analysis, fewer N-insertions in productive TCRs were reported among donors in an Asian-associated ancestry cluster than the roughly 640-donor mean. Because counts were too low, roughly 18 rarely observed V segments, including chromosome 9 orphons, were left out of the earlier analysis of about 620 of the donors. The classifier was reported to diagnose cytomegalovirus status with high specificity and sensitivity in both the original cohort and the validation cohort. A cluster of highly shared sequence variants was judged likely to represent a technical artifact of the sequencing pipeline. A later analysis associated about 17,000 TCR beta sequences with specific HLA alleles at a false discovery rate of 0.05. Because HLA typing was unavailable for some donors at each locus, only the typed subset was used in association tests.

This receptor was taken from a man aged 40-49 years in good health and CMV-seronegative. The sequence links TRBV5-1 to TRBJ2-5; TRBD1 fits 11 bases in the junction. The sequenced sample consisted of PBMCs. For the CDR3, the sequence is CASSPGQGVRETQYF. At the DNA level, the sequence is TGCGCCAGCAGCCCGGGACAGGGGGTACGTGAGACCCAGTACTTC.